This T cell receptor beta chain was observed in a study of CD8+ T cells in alopecia areata. The overall study: Scoring of severity for treated patients was based on percentage of affected scalp area.

The treatment: oral pan-JAK inhibitor, 5-10 mg twice daily. A remark on this clone: The antigen is undetermined.

Extraction of RNA preceded its reverse transcription into cDNA, which served as the sequencing template. TCRdb's table, derived via immunoSEQ multiplex PCR, lists solely in-frame clones and lacks some. The repertoire holds 200,000 to 250,000 clones, with under 75% as singletons. Study-wide results and limits: Scalp and blood samples kept many expanded lesional clones throughout tofacitinib. More clonal than normal scalp was lesional scalp, particularly alopecia totalis/universalis.

Germline assignment: CDR1 LNHNV and CDR2 YYDKDF (reference sequence). The CDR3 spans 17 residues. Trimming removed 1 base from V and 6 bases from J; junction bases left unmatched: 6. The clonotype comes from a human donor with alopecia areata. The V call is TRBV15, the J call TRBJ2-3; TRBD2 matches at 14 bases. Sequenced material: CD4+ T cells sorted from blood, taken at week 4, from a patient treated with tofacitinib. The CDR3 DNA sequence: TGTGCCACCAGCAGAGCCCGGGGACTAGCGGGGGCGGATACGCAGTATTTT. This codes for CATSRARGLAGADTQYF. The full variable domain, rest sourced from reference TRBV15 and TRBJ2-3, is DAMVIQNPRYQVTQFGKPVTLSCSQTLNHNVMYWYQQKSSQAPKLLFHYYDKDFNNEADTPDNFQSRRPNTSFCFLDIRSPGLGDTAMYLCATSRARGLAGADTQYFGPGTRLTVL.